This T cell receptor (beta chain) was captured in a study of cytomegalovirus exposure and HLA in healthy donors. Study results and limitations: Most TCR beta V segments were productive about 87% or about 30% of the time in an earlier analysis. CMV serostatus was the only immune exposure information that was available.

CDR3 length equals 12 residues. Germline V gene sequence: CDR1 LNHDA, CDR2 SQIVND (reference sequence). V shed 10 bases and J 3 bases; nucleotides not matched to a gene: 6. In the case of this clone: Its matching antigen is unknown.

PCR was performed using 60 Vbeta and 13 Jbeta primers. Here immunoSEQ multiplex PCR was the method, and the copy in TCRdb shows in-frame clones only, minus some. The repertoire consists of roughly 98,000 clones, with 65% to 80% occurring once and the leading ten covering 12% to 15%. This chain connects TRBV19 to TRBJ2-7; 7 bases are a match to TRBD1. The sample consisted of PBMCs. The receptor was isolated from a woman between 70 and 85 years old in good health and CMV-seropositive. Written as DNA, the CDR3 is TGTGCCACTGAGGGGGACAGCTACGAGCAGTACTTC. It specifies CATEGDSYEQYF.